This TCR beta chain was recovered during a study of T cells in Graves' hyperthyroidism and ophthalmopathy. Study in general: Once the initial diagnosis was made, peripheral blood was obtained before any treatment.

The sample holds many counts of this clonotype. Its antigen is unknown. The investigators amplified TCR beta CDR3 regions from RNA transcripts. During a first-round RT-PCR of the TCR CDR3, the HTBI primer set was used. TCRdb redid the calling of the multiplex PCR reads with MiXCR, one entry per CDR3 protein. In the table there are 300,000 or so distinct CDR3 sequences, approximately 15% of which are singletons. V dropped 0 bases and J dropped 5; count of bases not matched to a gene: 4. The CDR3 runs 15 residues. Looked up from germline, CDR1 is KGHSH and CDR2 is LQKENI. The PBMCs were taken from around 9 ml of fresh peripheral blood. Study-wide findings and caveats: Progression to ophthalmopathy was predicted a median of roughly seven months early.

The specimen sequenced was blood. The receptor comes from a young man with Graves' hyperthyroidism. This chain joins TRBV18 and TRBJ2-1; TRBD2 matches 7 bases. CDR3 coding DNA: TGTGCCAGCTCACCACCCGGGACTACCAACAATGAGCAGTTCTTC. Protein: CASSPPGTTNNEQFF.